Listed below are T cell receptor beta chains from one sample, sequenced in a study of cytomegalovirus exposure and HLA in healthy donors. Profiling relied on immunoSEQ multiplex PCR, and the TCRdb table lists in-frame clones only, not all of them. The sample includes about 280,000 clones, 70% to 90% of them seen just once. Sequenced material: PBMCs. These receptors originate from a woman aged 18 to 35 in good health and CMV-seronegative. The CDR3 runs from the conserved cysteine through the conserved F or W.

J gene,V gene,CDR3 protein
TRBJ2-5,TRBV5-1,CASSLSAEETQYF
TRBJ2-1,TRBV13,CASSPKGGGYNEQFF
TRBJ1-5,TRBV25-1,CASSESGGAGNQPQHF
TRBJ2-3,TRBV5-4,CASSLAFGGGNTDTQYF
TRBJ2-7,TRBV27,CASSFGQAYEQYF
TRBJ1-2,TRBV6-6,CASSTQTSGGYTF
TRBJ2-7,TRBV28,CASSGQGHEQYF
TRBJ1-5,TRBV4-1,CASSPSRGSGQPQHF
TRBJ1-1,TRBV30,CASGDAFF
TRBJ2-3,TRBV10-1,CASSESGALDTQYF
TRBJ2-2,TRBV6-5,CASSYSGGGLTGELFF
TRBJ1-2,TRBV4-1,CASSQDGTGDAHYTF
TRBJ1-1,TRBV19,CASSPLGVNTEAFF
TRBJ1-1,TRBV10-1,CASSESVLRAEAFF
TRBJ2-3,TRBV9,CASSVEQGPTDTQYF
TRBJ2-5,TRBV5-8,CASSLLAGGQETQYF
TRBJ2-5,TRBV5-1,CASSLRGETQYF
TRBJ1-1,TRBV11-2,CASRLSYRGARTGAFF
TRBJ2-1,TRBV6-5,CASSSSGGANEQFF
TRBJ1-6,TRBV7-3,CASSLSHINSPLHF
TRBJ2-7,TRBV30,CAWEGTKSYEQYF
TRBJ2-3,TRBV5-1,CASSFGKSGGTGDTQYF
TRBJ2-1,TRBV4-1,CASSPLSSSSYNEQFF
TRBJ2-7,TRBV19,CASSRVLANYEQYF
TRBJ1-1,TRBV7-9,CASSLSPATGLNTEAFF
TRBJ1-4,TRBV7-8,CASSLGLGGPEKLFF
TRBJ1-2,TRBV6-5,CASSKGAWGYTF
TRBJ2-7,TRBV6-4,CASSPTWDSRDEQYF
TRBJ2-7,TRBV18,CASSPQLAEQYF